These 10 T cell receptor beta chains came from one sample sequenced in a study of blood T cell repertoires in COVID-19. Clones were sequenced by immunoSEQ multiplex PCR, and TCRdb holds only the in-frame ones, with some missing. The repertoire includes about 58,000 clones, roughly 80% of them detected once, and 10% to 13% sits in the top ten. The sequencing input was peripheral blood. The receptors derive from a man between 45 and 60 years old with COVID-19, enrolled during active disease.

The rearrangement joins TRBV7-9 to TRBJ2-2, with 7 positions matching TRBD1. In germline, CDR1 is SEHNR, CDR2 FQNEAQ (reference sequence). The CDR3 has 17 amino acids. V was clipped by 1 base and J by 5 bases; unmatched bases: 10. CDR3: CASSLGVGTVRTGELFF. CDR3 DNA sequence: TGTGCCAGCAGCTTAGGAGTCGGGACAGTACGGACCGGGGAGCTGTTTTTT.

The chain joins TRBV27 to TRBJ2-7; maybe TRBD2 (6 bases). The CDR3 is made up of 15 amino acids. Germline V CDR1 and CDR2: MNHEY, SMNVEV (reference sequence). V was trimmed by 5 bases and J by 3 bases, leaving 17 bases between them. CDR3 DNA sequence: TGTGCCAGCAGTCCGGGACTGGGCCGACTCTACGAGCAGTACTTC. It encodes CASSPGLGRLYEQYF.

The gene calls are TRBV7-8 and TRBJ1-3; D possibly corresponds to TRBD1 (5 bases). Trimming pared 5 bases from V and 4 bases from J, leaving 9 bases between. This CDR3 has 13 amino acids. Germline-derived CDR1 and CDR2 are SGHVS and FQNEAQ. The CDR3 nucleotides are TGTGCCAGCAGCCTGGGGCCAGGAAACACCATATATTTT. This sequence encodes CASSLGPGNTIYF.

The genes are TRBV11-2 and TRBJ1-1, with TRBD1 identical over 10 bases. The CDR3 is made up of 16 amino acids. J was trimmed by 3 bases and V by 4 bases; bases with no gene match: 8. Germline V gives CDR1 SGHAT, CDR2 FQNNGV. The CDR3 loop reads CASSSGTGVKYTEAFF. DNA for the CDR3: TGTGCCAGCAGCTCCGGGACAGGGGTTAAATACACTGAAGCTTTCTTT.

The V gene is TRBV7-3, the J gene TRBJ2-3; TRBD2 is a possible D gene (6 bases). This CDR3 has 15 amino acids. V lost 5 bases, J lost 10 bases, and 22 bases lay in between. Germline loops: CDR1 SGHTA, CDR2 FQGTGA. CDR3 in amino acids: CASSPSSAGGWPQYF. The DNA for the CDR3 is TGTGCCAGCAGCCCCTCTTCTGCCGGGGGATGGCCGCAGTATTTT. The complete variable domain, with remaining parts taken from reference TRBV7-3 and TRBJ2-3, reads GAGVSQTPSNKVTEKGKYVELRCDPISGHTALYWYRQSLGQGPEFLIYFQGTGAADDSGLPNDRFFAVRPEGSVSTLKIQRTERGDSAVYLCASSPSSAGGWPQYFGPGTRLTVL.

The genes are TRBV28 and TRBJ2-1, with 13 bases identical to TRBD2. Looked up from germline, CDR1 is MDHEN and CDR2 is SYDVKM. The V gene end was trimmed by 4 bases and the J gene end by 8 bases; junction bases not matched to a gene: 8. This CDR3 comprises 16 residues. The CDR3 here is CASSSTSGRTVDEQFF. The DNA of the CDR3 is TGTGCCAGCAGTTCGACTAGCGGGAGGACGGTGGATGAGCAGTTCTTC.

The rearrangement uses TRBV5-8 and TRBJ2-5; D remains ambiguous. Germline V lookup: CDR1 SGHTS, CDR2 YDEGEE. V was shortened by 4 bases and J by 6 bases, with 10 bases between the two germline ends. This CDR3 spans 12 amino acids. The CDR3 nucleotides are TGTGCCAGCAGCACCTACCTCCAGACCCAGTACTTC. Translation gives CASSTYLQTQYF.

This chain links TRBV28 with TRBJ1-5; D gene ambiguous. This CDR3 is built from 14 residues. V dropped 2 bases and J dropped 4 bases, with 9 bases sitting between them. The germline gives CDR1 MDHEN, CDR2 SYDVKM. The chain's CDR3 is CASSLIRPNQPQHF. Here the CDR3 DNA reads TGTGCCAGCAGTTTAATCAGGCCTAATCAGCCCCAGCATTTT.

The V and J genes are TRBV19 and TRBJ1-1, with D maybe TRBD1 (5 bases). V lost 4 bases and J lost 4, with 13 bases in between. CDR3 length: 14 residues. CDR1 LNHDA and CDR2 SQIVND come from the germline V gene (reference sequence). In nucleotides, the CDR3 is TGTGCCAGTAGTACTCGCGGGGGGAGCACTGAAGCTTTCTTT. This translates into CASSTRGGSTEAFF.

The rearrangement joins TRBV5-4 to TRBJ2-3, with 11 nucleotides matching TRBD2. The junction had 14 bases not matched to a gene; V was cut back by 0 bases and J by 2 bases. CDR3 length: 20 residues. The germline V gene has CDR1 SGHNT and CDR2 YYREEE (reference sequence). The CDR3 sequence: CASSLGLTPGLAAFTDTQYF. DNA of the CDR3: TGTGCCAGCAGCTTGGGCCTCACACCGGGACTAGCGGCCTTCACAGATACGCAGTATTTT.